This T cell receptor beta chain was captured by sequencing in a study of blood T cell repertoires in COVID-19. About the study: Acute and convalescent COVID-19 samples came from the United States, Italy and Spain. Nucleic acid was either cDNA or gDNA, and it came from T cells, B-cell-depleted T cells, or PBMCs.

This CDR3 is built from 20 residues. Germline CDR1 reads LGHDT; CDR2 reads YNNKEL (reference sequence). The junction had 17 bases not matched to a gene; V was cut back by 3 bases and J by 3 bases. As processed by the authors: Estimated nucleated cell counts came from reference gene primer amplification. The repertoire was sequenced with immunoSEQ multiplex PCR; TCRdb's copy has only in-frame clones and lacks some. The DNA gave D and trimming, while V, J and clone size come from that table. The repertoire holds some 700,000 clones, with about 90% as singletons. V gene TRBV3-1 (or the pseudogene TRBV3-2) combines with J gene TRBJ2-5, with TRBD2 matching over 12 bases. Source material: peripheral blood. The receptor comes from a woman younger than 35 with acute or convalescent COVID-19. The CDR3 DNA is TGTGCCAGCAGCCACGGAATCAGGACTAGCGGGGCACCCGAAGAAGAGACCCAGTACTTC. It encodes CASSHGIRTSGAPEEETQYF.